Each of the 9 T cell receptor beta chains below was sequenced from the same sample in a study of cytomegalovirus exposure and HLA in healthy donors. In the PCR, 60 Vbeta and 13 Jbeta primers were used. Measured with immunoSEQ multiplex PCR; TCRdb has only the in-frame clones, and not every one. The data hold nearly 200,000 clones, with 70% to 80% observed a single time. The sample was PBMCs. The receptor source for this set is a male donor in good health and CMV-seropositive.

DNA for the CDR3: TGTGCCAGCAGCGTGACCGGGACAGGGGGCTACGAGCAGTACTTC. Its protein is CASSVTGTGGYEQYF. The genes are TRBV9 and TRBJ2-7, with 11 bases that match TRBD1. V lost 2 bases, J lost 3 bases, and 4 bases stayed unmatched. The CDR3 sequence is 15 residues long. Germline CDR1 reads SGDLS; CDR2 reads YYNGEE.

This chain joins TRBV18 and TRBJ2-2; D unresolved. Germline values: CDR1 KGHSH, CDR2 LQKENI. V was pared by 2 bases and J by 4 bases, with 8 bases between. The CDR3 loop spans 14 amino acids. In DNA, the CDR3 is TGTGCCAGCTCACCAAACGGTGGCACCGGGGAGCTGTTTTTT. It yields the protein CASSPNGGTGELFF.

The V and J genes are TRBV29-1 and TRBJ1-5; 7 positions match TRBD1. CDR3 length: 15 amino acids. CDR1 and CDR2 (germline): SQVTM, ANQGSEA. V trimming: 4 bases; J trimming: 0 bases; junction bases outside the gene matches: 6. The CDR3 coding sequence is TGCAGCGTTGTATGGGACAGCTATAGCAATCAGCCCCAGCATTTT. It encodes CSVVWDSYSNQPQHF.

For this clone: At one of its ends the junction is not consistent with the germline gene, which may arise from a read error. At the DNA level, this CDR3 is encoded by other sequences in the same sample as well. J is TRBJ1-1 and V is TRBV28; 11 bases are a match to TRBD1. The length of the CDR3 is 16 residues. In germline, CDR1 is MDHEN, CDR2 SYDVKM. The CDR3 nucleotides are TGCGCCAGCAGTCACATTCGGACAGGGGGCCACACTGAAGCTTTCTTT. Its translation is CASSHIRTGGHTEAFF.

V and J are TRBV9 and TRBJ2-3; 7 nucleotides line up with TRBD2. CDR3 size: 15 residues. The trim removed 3 bases at V and 2 bases at J, leaving 6 bases unmatched. From germline, CDR1 is SGDLS and CDR2 YYNGEE. The CDR3 protein is CASSAGAGYTDTQYF. CDR3 nucleotide sequence: TGTGCCAGCAGCGCTGGAGCGGGATACACAGATACGCAGTATTTT.

This clone has a handful of counts. The J gene is TRBJ1-2, the V gene TRBV14; D unresolved. Germline assignment: CDR1 SGHDN and CDR2 FVKESK. V gave up 4 bases and J gave up 8 bases, with 14 bases separating them. The CDR3 has 13 residues. The CDR3 reads CASSPFPRGGYTF. CDR3 DNA: TGTGCCAGCAGCCCCTTTCCCCGAGGCGGCTACACCTTC.

The chain carries TRBV27 and TRBJ2-7; D is possibly TRBD1 (6 bases). CDR1 and CDR2 (germline): MNHEY, SMNVEV (reference sequence). CDR3 length equals 13 residues. V gave up 6 bases and J gave up 4 bases, with 13 bases separating them. Here the CDR3 reads CASSLSTGYEQYF. CDR3 coding DNA: TGTGCCAGCAGCCTTTCGACAGGATACGAGCAGTACTTC.

There are a few counts of this clone. V and J are TRBV15 and TRBJ1-3; 7 bases map to TRBD1. Per the germline V gene, CDR1 is LNHNV and CDR2 is YYDKDF (reference sequence). V shed 5 bases, J shed 0 bases, and the junction held 7 bases outside the gene matches. The CDR3 runs 16 residues. The DNA of the CDR3 is TGTGCCACCAGCTATGAGGGGGCCAGCTCTGGAAACACCATATATTTT. Protein sequence: CATSYEGASSGNTIYF.

A single count supports this clone. The genes are TRBV7-2 and TRBJ2-3; 7 bases are a match to TRBD2. Unmatched junction bases numbered 9, after V lost 1 base and J lost 5 bases. The CDR3 totals 16 residues. CDR1 and CDR2 (germline): SGHTA, FQGNSA. CDR3 residues: CASSLGGGGRGDTQYF. Written as DNA, the CDR3 is TGTGCCAGCAGCTTAGGTGGGGGGGGTAGGGGAGATACGCAGTATTTT.